The rows below give T cell receptor beta chains drawn from one sample of a study of T cells in Graves' hyperthyroidism and ophthalmopathy. Via MiXCR, TCRdb re-called the multiplex PCR reads, giving one row per CDR3 protein. The data hold some 420,000 distinct CDR3 sequences, with approximately 13% observed a single time. Sequencing was carried out using blood. Receptors originate from a woman under 30 with Graves' hyperthyroidism. Both conserved end residues are part of each CDR3. The D gene is left open where the match is weak. Clone sizes are given selectively: once, few, many, or a class where the clone is expanded.

clone size | J gene | V gene | D gene | CDR3 DNA | CDR3 protein
few | TRBJ2-7 | TRBV19 | TRBD1 | TGTGCCAGTAGCCTGACAGGGATGCCGACCTACGAGCAGTACTTC | CASSLTGMPTYEQYF
many | TRBJ1-5 | TRBV12-3/TRBV12-4 | - | TGTGCCAGCACCCCAGGACCCAATCAGCCCCAGCATTTT | CASTPGPNQPQHF
many | TRBJ2-5 | TRBV28 | - | TGTGCCAGCAGTTGGGAGTCCCCAGAGACCCAGTACTTC | CASSWESPETQYF
- | TRBJ1-2 | TRBV12-3/TRBV12-4 | TRBD1 | TGTGCCAGCAGTCCCTATGACAGGGCCAACTATGGCTACACCTTC | CASSPYDRANYGYTF
many | TRBJ1-2 | TRBV6-1 | - | TGTGCCAGCAGTTACTCAACCAGAGCTAACTATGGCTACACCTTC | CASSYSTRANYGYTF
- | TRBJ2-7 | TRBV20-1 | - | TGCAGTGCTACCAGACAGGTTTCCTACGAGCAGTACTTC | CSATRQVSYEQYF
- | TRBJ2-3 | TRBV4-3 | TRBD2 | TGCGCCAGCAGCCAAGATTTAGCTGCGGGAGTGAACTCAGATACGCAGTATTTT | CASSQDLAAGVNSDTQYF
- | TRBJ2-1 | TRBV11-3 | - | TGTGCCAGCAGCTTGGGGGGTGAATCCGGGCGCAATGAGCAGTTCTTC | CASSLGGESGRNEQFF
many | TRBJ2-7 | TRBV18 | TRBD1 | TGTGCCAGCTCACGACAGGGATTGTTCAACGAGCAGTACTTC | CASSRQGLFNEQYF
many | TRBJ2-1 | TRBV7-3 | - | TGTGCCAGCAGCTTAAGTGGACCCAATGAGCAGTTCTTC | CASSLSGPNEQFF
- | TRBJ2-7 | TRBV27 | - | TGTGCCAGCAGGGCGGGAACGACCTACGAGCAGTACTTC | CASRAGTTYEQYF
- | TRBJ2-5 | TRBV9 | TRBD2 | TGTGCCAGCAGCGGGGAAATAGCGGGAGGTCAAGAGACCCAGTACTTC | CASSGEIAGGQETQYF
many | TRBJ1-1 | TRBV12-3/TRBV12-4 | - | TGTGCCAGCAGATTCGACTCCGGTGCCAACACTGAAGCTTTCTTT | CASRFDSGANTEAFF
few | TRBJ1-6 | TRBV6-2/TRBV6-3 | TRBD1 | TGTGCCAGCACCACTTTACAGGGACAGAATTCACCCCTCCACTTT | CASTTLQGQNSPLHF
many | TRBJ1-2 | TRBV5-6 | TRBD1 | TGTGCCAGCAACCCGGGACAGCTTGCTAACTATGGCTACACCTTC | CASNPGQLANYGYTF
many | TRBJ2-7 | TRBV12-3/TRBV12-4 | - | TGTGCCAGCAGCTTAGGTGGGCTTTACGAGCAGTACTTC | CASSLGGLYEQYF
many | TRBJ2-1 | TRBV3-1 | TRBD2 | TGTGCCAGCAGCCAGTCCTGGACTAGCGTGACCTACAATGAGCAGTTCTTC | CASSQSWTSVTYNEQFF
- | TRBJ1-2 | TRBV6-1 | - | TGTGCCAGCAGGGGGACCGGGGGGGCGCCCTATGGCTACACCTTC | CASRGTGGAPYGYTF
many | TRBJ2-1 | TRBV20-1 | - | TGCAGTGCTAGGTTTGGTAAAGATGAGCAGTTCTTC | CSARFGKDEQFF
few | TRBJ2-7 | TRBV12-3/TRBV12-4 | - | TGTGCCAGCAGTTTATTCCCCCTACAACAGGGTTATTCCTACGAGCAGTACTTC | CASSLFPLQQGYSYEQYF
many | TRBJ2-7 | TRBV2 | - | TGTGCCAGCCGGGTGACAGACGAGCAGTACTTC | CASRVTDEQYF
many | TRBJ1-1 | TRBV7-9 | - | TGTGCCAGCAGCTTAGGGGCGGTAATGAACACTGAAGCTTTCTTT | CASSLGAVMNTEAFF
many | TRBJ1-1 | TRBV30 | - | TGTGCCTGGAGGCTCTTCGGGGGAGGGGCTGAAGCTTTCTTT | CAWRLFGGGAEAFF
many | TRBJ2-1 | TRBV6-1 | - | TGTGCCAGCAGTCAAGGGTGGCCCTACAATGAGCAGTTCTTC | CASSQGWPYNEQFF
- | TRBJ2-4 | TRBV5-1 | - | TGCGCCAGCAGCGTATCCGGGACGGGAAAAAACATTCAGTACTTC | CASSVSGTGKNIQYF
many | TRBJ2-5 | TRBV12-3/TRBV12-4 | - | TGTGCCAGCAGCCAATCCGGGGCCTCGGAAGGGGGGGAGACCCAGTACTTC | CASSQSGASEGGETQYF
- | TRBJ1-1 | TRBV6-1 | - | TGTGCCAGCAGTGAACCCGGGACTGAAGCTTTCTTT | CASSEPGTEAFF
- | TRBJ2-7 | TRBV2 | - | TGTGCCAGCAGAGTGGTTTCGGGGTACGAGCAGTACTTC | CASRVVSGYEQYF
many | TRBJ2-1 | TRBV7-3 | TRBD1 | TGTGCCAGCAGCTCCCTTCCTACAGGGGGCTCCTACAATGAGCAGTTCTTC | CASSSLPTGGSYNEQFF
many | TRBJ1-1 | TRBV27 | - | TGTGCCAGTGCCGGCGGACGGTACACTGAAGCTTTCTTT | CASAGGRYTEAFF
few | TRBJ2-2 | TRBV30 | - | TGTGCCTGTGCGAACACCGGGGAGCTGTTTTTT | CACANTGELFF
- | TRBJ2-1 | TRBV7-6 | TRBD1 | TGTGCCAGCAGCTTAGGGGCCGGGACAGGGAGGTACAATGAGCAGTTCTTC | CASSLGAGTGRYNEQFF
few | TRBJ2-7 | TRBV6-5 | TRBD2 | TGTGCCAGCAGATATAGCGGGGGCGAGCAGTACTTC | CASRYSGGEQYF
- | TRBJ2-3 | TRBV28 | - | TGTGCCAGCAGTTGGGTTCTCCAGGGGACTAGCACAGATACGCAGTATTTT | CASSWVLQGTSTDTQYF
many | TRBJ2-1 | TRBV29-1 | - | TGCAGCGTTGCCCACCAGGGGCGCAGGGGCAATGAGCAGTTCTTC | CSVAHQGRRGNEQFF
- | TRBJ1-4 | TRBV15 | - | TGTGCCACCAGCAGAGGGGTCAGGTCAACTAGTGAAAAACTGTTTTTT | CATSRGVRSTSEKLFF
- | TRBJ1-5 | TRBV30 | - | TGTGCCTACAAAGGCAGGGAGGCACAGCCCCAGCATTTT | CAYKGREAQPQHF
few | TRBJ2-2 | TRBV5-1 | - | TGCGCCAGCAGGGGGGAGGACACCGGGGAGCTGTTTTTT | CASRGEDTGELFF
few | TRBJ1-1 | TRBV6-1 | - | TGTGCCAGCAGCCCAGTTGGGTTCTTGAGCACTGAAGCTTTCTTT | CASSPVGFLSTEAFF
- | TRBJ2-7 | TRBV9 | - | TGTGCCAGCAGCGCCCAGTCAGGGATCGAGTACGAGCAGTACTTC | CASSAQSGIEYEQYF
many | TRBJ2-7 | TRBV27 | - | TGTGCCAGCGGGGATCGGAAAGAGCAGTACTTC | CASGDRKEQYF
- | TRBJ1-6 | TRBV11-2 | TRBD1 | TGTGCCAGCAGCTTAAGGGGACAGAACAATTCACCCCTCCACTTT | CASSLRGQNNSPLHF
- | TRBJ1-5 | TRBV19 | TRBD1 | TGTGCCAGTAGTACTACAGGGGTTTGGAGCAATCAGCCCCAGCATTTT | CASSTTGVWSNQPQHF
many | TRBJ1-1 | TRBV12-3/TRBV12-4 | - | TGTGCCAGCAGTTTGGCGGGCAGGGTCACTGAAGCTTTCTTT | CASSLAGRVTEAFF
- | TRBJ2-7 | TRBV29-1 | - | TGCAGCGTTGAAGAGGCGGCGAGCTCCTACGAGCAGTACTTC | CSVEEAASSYEQYF
- | TRBJ2-1 | TRBV18 | TRBD2 | TGTGCCAGCTCACCCCCTTTGCTAGCGGGGCCTTACAATGAGCAGTTCTTC | CASSPPLLAGPYNEQFF
few | TRBJ2-2 | TRBV6-4 | TRBD1 | TGTGCCAGCAGTGAGGGACAGGGCGACACCGGGGAGCTGTTTTTT | CASSEGQGDTGELFF
- | TRBJ2-2 | TRBV6-2/TRBV6-3 | - | TGTGCCAGCAGCAGAGGGGTAACAGCGAACACCGGGGAGCTGTTTTTT | CASSRGVTANTGELFF
- | TRBJ2-2 | TRBV9 | TRBD1 | TGTGCCAGCAGCGTAACCGACAGGGCTGGCGGGGAGCTGTTTTTT | CASSVTDRAGGELFF
many | TRBJ2-3 | TRBV20-1 | TRBD1 | TGCAGTGCAAGGGGACAGCTCACAGATACGCAGTATTTT | CSARGQLTDTQYF
- | TRBJ1-3 | TRBV30 | - | TGTGCCTGGACTCCTTACAGGGTTTTGGGAAGCACCATATATTTT | CAWTPYRVLGSTIYF
few | TRBJ1-3 | TRBV25-1 | - | TGTGCCAGCAGTGAATATTCCGGTTCTGGAAACACCATATATTTT | CASSEYSGSGNTIYF
many | TRBJ2-3 | TRBV5-8 | - | TGTGCCAGCAGAGGTAGGCAGAGCACAGATACGCAGTATTTT | CASRGRQSTDTQYF
many | TRBJ2-3 | TRBV10-3 | - | TGTGCCATCAGTGAGTCGCAAGGGACGAGCACAGATACGCAGTATTTT | CAISESQGTSTDTQYF